The 18 T cell receptor beta chains below all came from one sample that was sequenced in a study of regulatory T cells in long-lasting Graves disease. Library construction for TCR beta used iRepertoire HTBI primers and Arm-PCR of CDR3 regions. Using its own MiXCR run on the multiplex PCR reads, TCRdb lists one record per CDR3 protein. The sample has some 440,000 distinct CDR3 sequences, 20% seen once. Indicated time point: persistent/refractory GD, antithyroid drugs over 5 years with positive TRAb. PBMC-derived RNA was used for the TCR library. The source material was peripheral blood mononuclear cells (PBMCs), sampled when the disease was refractory, from a patient treated with antithyroid drugs. All receptors derive from a female donor with Graves disease.

In this sample, this clonotype turned up many times. This chain links TRBV28 with TRBJ1-1; D call uncertain. CDR3 length: 13 amino acids. From germline, CDR1 is MDHEN and CDR2 SYDVKM. The ends were cut back, 2 bases at V and 3 bases at J, with 7 bases in the middle. CDR3 protein: CASSLVRYTEAFF. The CDR3 DNA sequence: TGTGCCAGCAGTTTAGTCCGGTACACTGAAGCTTTCTTT.

This clonotype was counted many times. The chain employs TRBV12-3 or TRBV12-4 and TRBJ1-5; TRBD1 aligns across 8 bases. Trimming took 5 bases from V and 7 from J; bases not matched to a gene: 7. There are 14 residues in the CDR3. The DNA of the CDR3 is TGTGCCAGCAGTATAGACAGGGGAAGGCAGCCCCAGCATTTT. Translated, it gives CASSIDRGRQPQHF.

This sequence joins TRBV7-2 and TRBJ2-7; D gene uncertain. The CDR3 covers 12 residues. Germline CDR1 SGHTA, CDR2 FQGNSA. Deletions cut 5 bases from V and 7 bases from J, with 12 bases between. The CDR3 region has the DNA TGTGCCAGCAGCCACCCGGTTCAAGAGCAGTACTTC. This translates into CASSHPVQEQYF.

This sequence joins TRBV29-1 and TRBJ2-7; D is possibly TRBD2 (6 bases). V shed 6 bases and J shed 3 bases, with 15 bases lying between them. This CDR3 has 13 residues. In germline, CDR1 is SQVTM, CDR2 ANQGSEA. The CDR3 is CSVPHVGGYEQYF. The CDR3, as DNA: TGCAGCGTCCCCCACGTGGGGGGCTACGAGCAGTACTTC.

The genes are TRBV29-1 and TRBJ2-7, with D perhaps TRBD2 (5 bases). Trimming took off 2 bases at V and 4 bases at J, with 18 bases between the two ends. CDR3 length: 15 residues. Germline V gene data show CDR1 as SQVTM and CDR2 as ANQGSEA. The CDR3 region is CSVEMSRAPSYEQYF. Written as DNA, the CDR3 is TGCAGCGTTGAAATGTCGAGGGCGCCGTCATACGAGCAGTACTTC.

This clonotype was recorded at least ten times. The chain carries TRBV6-1 and TRBJ1-5; D not resolved. V lost 6 bases and J lost 0, with 6 bases in between. The V gene's germline CDR1 is MNHNS and CDR2 SASEGT. CDR3 length: 13 residues. The DNA of the CDR3 is TGTGCCAGCAGACGAGATAGCAATCAGCCCCAGCATTTT. Amino acid sequence: CASRRDSNQPQHF.

This clonotype was detected many times. This chain links TRBV24-1 with TRBJ2-7; 9 positions match TRBD2. The CDR3 is made up of 14 amino acids. Germline values: CDR1 KGHDR, CDR2 SFDVKD. With 7 bases clipped from V and 7 bases from J, the junction kept 10 bases outside the gene matches. CDR3 coding DNA: TGTGCCACCAGCCCCTCAGCGGGAGGTGAAGAGCAGTACTTC. Protein sequence: CATSPSAGGEEQYF.

In its sample, this clonotype was seen many times. J is TRBJ2-7 and V is TRBV12-3 or TRBV12-4; D is unclear. V lost 3 bases to trimming and J lost 2 bases, with 8 bases between them. This CDR3 is built from 13 residues. The CDR3 DNA sequence: TGTGCCAGCAGTTTCGAGTCCCCCTACGAGCAGTACTTC. Encoded protein: CASSFESPYEQYF.

The CDR3 here is CAWTDGLDYEQYF. CDR3 DNA sequence: TGTGCCTGGACCGACGGTTTGGACTACGAGCAGTACTTC. The chain combines TRBV30 with TRBJ2-7; D call uncertain. In germline, CDR1 is GTSNPN, CDR2 SVGIG (reference sequence). The CDR3 is 13 residues long. Trimming stripped 4 bases from V and 3 bases from J, with 13 bases between.

This clonotype was detected only once. This sequence joins TRBV7-6 and TRBJ2-5; 7 positions match TRBD1. This CDR3 spans 17 amino acids. The germline V gene encodes CDR1 SGHVS and CDR2 FNYEAQ. Trimming cost V 5 bases and J 4 bases; bases outside gene matches: 16. The DNA of the CDR3 is TGTGCCAGCAGCGCAACCACAGGGGTGCCTTTAATAGAGACCCAGTACTTC. Translated, it gives CASSATTGVPLIETQYF.

The rearrangement joins TRBV7-2 to TRBJ2-1; TRBD2 agrees at 12 bases. Germline CDR1 reads SGHTA; CDR2 reads FQGNSA. This CDR3 comprises 15 residues. The trim removed 5 bases at V and 7 bases at J, leaving 6 bases unmatched. The CDR3 spells CASSIGTSGFNEQFF. CDR3 nucleotides: TGTGCCAGCAGCATCGGGACTAGCGGGTTTAATGAGCAGTTCTTC.

On this clonotype itself: A much larger clone sits a single nucleotide away, making a read error possible. The V and J genes are TRBV2 and TRBJ1-6; D is unclear. This CDR3 has 15 amino acids. From germline, CDR1 is SNHLY and CDR2 FYNNEI. Trimming left V 6 bases short and J 6 bases short, with 15 bases between. The CDR3 spells CASSRTADSNSPLHF. The DNA of the CDR3 is TGTGCCAGCAGCCGGACGGCCGACTCTAATTCACCCCTCCACTTT.

CDR3: CASSLVDHRYEQYF. In nucleotides, the CDR3 is TGTGCCAGCAGCTTAGTCGACCACCGCTACGAGCAGTACTTC. This chain joins TRBV7-2 and TRBJ2-7; D remains ambiguous. Trimming took off 1 base at V and 3 bases at J, with 10 bases between the two ends. The CDR3 consists of 14 residues. The germline V gene has CDR1 SGHTA and CDR2 FQGNSA.

V is TRBV6-2 or TRBV6-3 and J is TRBJ1-5; D gene ambiguous. This CDR3 has 12 amino acids. V shed 3 bases and J shed 4 bases, with 4 bases lying between them. The germline V gene has CDR1 MNHEY and CDR2 SVGEGT. In nucleotides, the CDR3 is TGTGCCAGCAGTTATATGAATCAGCCCCAGCATTTT. It yields the protein CASSYMNQPQHF.

This clonotype was observed at least ten times. This chain connects TRBV19 to TRBJ2-7; 11 bases match TRBD2. Germline assignment: CDR1 LNHDA and CDR2 SQIVND (reference sequence). Trimming removed 4 bases from V and 12 bases from J; junction bases left unmatched: 11. This CDR3 region has 14 residues. DNA for the CDR3: TGTGCCAGTAGTAACCTAGCGGGGGGCGTCCTGCGGTACTTC. Protein product: CASSNLAGGVLRYF.

This clonotype was seen ten or more times. This chain links TRBV6-1 with TRBJ1-1; 7 bases line up with TRBD1. V gave up 7 bases and J gave up 5 bases; unmatched junction bases: 13. This CDR3 is 15 amino acids long. CDR1 and CDR2 from the germline V gene are MNHNS and SASEGT. The CDR3 reads CASTSGGQRPTEAFF. The CDR3 region has the DNA TGTGCCAGCACGTCTGGGGGACAGAGGCCTACTGAAGCTTTCTTT.

This chain links TRBV19 with TRBJ1-1, with 9 bases fitting TRBD1. Germline V gene lookup returns CDR1 LNHDA and CDR2 SQIVND (reference sequence). V shed 6 bases, J shed 3 bases, and the junction held 8 bases outside the gene matches. The CDR3 is 15 amino acids. CDR3 sequence: CASRPDTGGYTEAFF. CDR3 DNA sequence: TGTGCCAGTAGGCCGGATACAGGGGGCTACACTGAAGCTTTCTTT.

This clonotype turned up a few times. The chain combines TRBV5-1 with TRBJ1-5; unclear D gene. The CDR3 has 13 amino acids. Germline CDR1 is SGHRS and CDR2 is YFSETQ. The germline V and J ends were trimmed by 0 bases and 9 bases, with 10 bases remaining between them. The CDR3 DNA sequence: TGCGCCAGCAGCTTGGACGGGGAGATGCCCCAGCATTTT. Residues: CASSLDGEMPQHF. The variable domain in full, completed from reference TRBV5-1 and TRBJ1-5, reads KAGVTQTPRYLIKTRGQQVTLSCSPISGHRSVSWYQQTPGQGLQFLFEYFSETQRNKGNFPGRFSGRQFSNSRSEMNVSTLELGDSALYLCASSLDGEMPQHFGDGTRLSIL.